This TCR beta chain was obtained from a study of T cells after yellow fever vaccination. Study-wide results and caveats: Most clones from primary vaccination resurfaced after the booster (around 97% CD4, around 91% CD8).

Ten or more counts support this clonotype. What it recognizes is unknown. From germline, CDR1 is ENHRY and CDR2 SYGVKD. Unmatched junction bases numbered 9, after V lost 7 bases and J lost 10 bases. The CDR3 runs to 13 residues. TCRdb independently ran MiXCR on the 5' RACE reads; one entry per CDR3 protein. The data hold nearly 30,000 distinct CDR3 sequences, with about 4.7% observed a single time. The J gene is TRBJ2-1, the V gene TRBV10-3; TRBD2 agrees at 8 bases. The source of this sequence is a man aged 30-40 years who received the YFV17D yellow fever vaccine. The sequencing used CD8+ T cells sorted from PBMCs, collected 10 days after the yellow fever booster vaccination. The CDR3 reads CAINAGGTSEQFF. CDR3 DNA sequence: TGTGCCATCAACGCGGGAGGTACGTCAGAGCAGTTCTTC.